This TCR beta chain comes out of a study of blood T cell repertoires in COVID-19. Study details: The United States, Italy and Spain were the sources of the acute and convalescent COVID-19 samples. Sample material is recorded as cDNA or gDNA derived from T cells, B-cell-depleted T cells, or PBMCs.

As originally analysed: Amplification of reference gene primers was used by the study to estimate nucleated cell counts. Profiling relied on immunoSEQ multiplex PCR, and the TCRdb table lists in-frame clones only, not all of them. The V and J calls and clone size are taken from that table; D and trimming were inferred from the DNA. Among about 120,000 clones, approximately 92% were seen once, and the ten largest hold roughly a quarter. This CDR3 is built from 15 residues. The germline V gene has CDR1 SGHDN and CDR2 FVKESK. V lost 5 bases, J lost 7 bases, and 11 bases stayed unmatched. V is TRBV14 and J is TRBJ1-2; 9 bases align to TRBD1. The source of this sequence is a man aged 70 or older with active or convalescent COVID-19. Source material: peripheral blood. Here the CDR3 DNA reads TGTGCCAGCAGCAGGACAGGGGCTTTTCTGAGTGGCTACACCTTC. Residues: CASSRTGAFLSGYTF.